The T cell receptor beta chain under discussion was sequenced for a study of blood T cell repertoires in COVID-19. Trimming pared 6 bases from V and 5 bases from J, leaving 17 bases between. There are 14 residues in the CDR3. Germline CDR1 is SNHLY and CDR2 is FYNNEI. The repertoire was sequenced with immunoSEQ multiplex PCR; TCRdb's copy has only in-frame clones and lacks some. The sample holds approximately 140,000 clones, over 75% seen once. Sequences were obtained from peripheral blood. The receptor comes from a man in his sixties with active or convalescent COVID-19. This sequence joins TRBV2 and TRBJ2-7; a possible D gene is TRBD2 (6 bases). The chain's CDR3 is CASRKGGPLDEQYF. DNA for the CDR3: TGTGCCAGCAGGAAAGGAGGGCCGCTCGACGAGCAGTACTTC.